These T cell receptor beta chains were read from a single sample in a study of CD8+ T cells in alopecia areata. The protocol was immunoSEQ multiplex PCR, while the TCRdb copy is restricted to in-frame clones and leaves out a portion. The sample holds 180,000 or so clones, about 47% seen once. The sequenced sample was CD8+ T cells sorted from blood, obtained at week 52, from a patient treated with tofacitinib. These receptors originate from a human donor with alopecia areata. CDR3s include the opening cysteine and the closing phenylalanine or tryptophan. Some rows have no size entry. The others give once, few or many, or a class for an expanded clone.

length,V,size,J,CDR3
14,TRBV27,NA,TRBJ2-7,CASSARTGGHEQYF
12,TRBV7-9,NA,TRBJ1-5,CASSLASQPQHF
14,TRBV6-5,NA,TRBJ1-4,CASSYEGAWEKLFF
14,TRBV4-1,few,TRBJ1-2,CASSQVGDTYGYTF
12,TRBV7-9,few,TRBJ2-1,CASTSTGPEQFF
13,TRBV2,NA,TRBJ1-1,CASRAEMNTEAFF
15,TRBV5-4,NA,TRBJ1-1,CASSLEGGSVAEAFF
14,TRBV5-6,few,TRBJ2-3,CASSVGVITDTQYF
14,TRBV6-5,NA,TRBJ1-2,CASSYSQGARGYTF
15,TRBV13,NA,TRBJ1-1,CASSLGGEGNTEAFF
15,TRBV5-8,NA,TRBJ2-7,CASSSRQGTPYEQYF
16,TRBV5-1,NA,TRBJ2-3,CASSSLASLIPDTQYF
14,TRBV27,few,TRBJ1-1,CASSIQGPGAEAFF
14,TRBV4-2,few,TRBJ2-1,CASSGQGAYNEQFF
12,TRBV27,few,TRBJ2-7,CASSSKGGEQYF
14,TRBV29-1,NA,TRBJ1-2,CSVEFWQGGHGYTF
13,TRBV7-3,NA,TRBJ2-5,CASSLGDEGTQYF